The entry below gives a single T cell receptor (beta chain) sequence along with its context. Generated by immunoSEQ multiplex PCR, the TCRdb table keeps only in-frame clones and is missing some. The data hold approximately 140,000 clones, with roughly 88% observed a single time. The data originate from a study of blood T cell repertoires in COVID-19. Study in general: Samples came from the United States, Italy and Spain, spanning acute and convalescent COVID-19.

This CDR3 has 13 residues. Trimming cost V 3 bases and J 2 bases, with 7 bases left between them. The chain combines TRBV12-3 or TRBV12-4 with TRBJ1-2; D might be TRBD1 (5 bases). The receptor's source is a human donor in a cohort sampled during active COVID-19. Sequenced: peripheral blood. CDR3 in amino acids: CASSLTVNYGYTF. The CDR3, as DNA: TGTGCCAGCAGTTTGACAGTCAACTATGGCTACACCTTC.